Following are 32 T cell receptor beta chains from one sample sequenced in a study of human T cells and chemical hapten exposure. Time point: patch test 1, 2 weeks after DPC sensitization. Treatment described: therapeutic diphenylcyclopropenone sensitization with weekly scalp DPC. Via MiXCR, TCRdb re-called the RACE reads, giving one row per CDR3 protein. Of about 49,000 distinct CDR3 sequences listed, 8% to 9.5% are singletons. The sequencing here drew on whole blood, taken in connection with sensitization to the hapten diphenylcyclopropenone (DPC). The receptors here all came from a woman aged 50 to 60 with alopecia areata. Some clones in this sample may be carry-over from other donors' samples.

This clonotype was detected many times. This chain links TRBV12-3 or TRBV12-4 with TRBJ1-2; no clear D gene. The CDR3 sequence is 12 residues long. With 6 bases removed from V and 8 bases from J, the gap between germline ends came to 13 bases. Here the CDR3 DNA reads TGTGCCAGCAGGCCCGACTTCGCCGGCTACACCTTC. It encodes CASRPDFAGYTF.

This clonotype was counted at least ten times. The rearrangement joins TRBV6-5 to TRBJ2-7; the match to TRBD2 covers 10 bases. Germline CDR1 reads MNHEY; CDR2 reads SVGAGI. The CDR3 contains 15 residues. Trimming took 1 base from V and 2 from J; bases not matched to a gene: 2. Here the CDR3 DNA reads TGTGCCAGCAGTTACTGGACTAGCGGCCCCTACGAGCAGTACTTC. Protein product: CASSYWTSGPYEQYF.

Many counts were recorded for this clonotype. The chain is built from TRBV12-3 or TRBV12-4 and TRBJ1-2; D is ambiguous. The germline V and J ends were trimmed by 4 bases and 4 bases, with 13 bases remaining between them. This CDR3 region has 14 residues. Here the CDR3 reads CASSSLDFFYGYTF. In nucleotides, the CDR3 is TGTGCCAGCAGTTCCCTCGACTTTTTCTATGGCTACACCTTC.

This clonotype was observed at least ten times. V is TRBV20-1 and J is TRBJ2-3; D is uncertain. CDR3 size: 16 residues. The germline gives CDR1 DFQATT, CDR2 SNEGSKA (reference sequence). Trimming cost V 1 base and J 0 bases, with 14 bases left between them. The CDR3 DNA follows: TGCAGTGCTAGAGGGGGATCCGGGCTAAGCACAGATACGCAGTATTTT. This codes for CSARGGSGLSTDTQYF.

This clonotype occurred many times. This sequence joins TRBV4-2 and TRBJ2-6; D perhaps matches TRBD1 (6 bases). Germline V CDR1 and CDR2: LGHNA, YNFKEQ. Trimming removed 0 bases at V and 4 bases at J, with 13 bases between. The CDR3 sequence is 17 residues long. This CDR3 reads CASSQDPQGSGANVLTF. CDR3 in DNA: TGTGCCAGCAGCCAAGATCCCCAGGGGTCCGGGGCCAACGTCCTGACTTTC.

This clonotype occurred a few times. This chain links TRBV28 with TRBJ2-1; no reliable D call. Trimming left V 2 bases short and J 6 bases short, with 5 bases between. The CDR3 is 12 amino acids. The germline gives CDR1 MDHEN, CDR2 SYDVKM. CDR3 sequence reads: CASSLPINEQFF. In DNA, the CDR3 is TGTGCCAGCAGTTTACCGATCAATGAGCAGTTCTTC.

This clonotype was seen many times. This chain links TRBV28 with TRBJ2-1, with TRBD2 matching 8 bases. Unmatched junction bases numbered 5, after V lost 4 bases and J lost 6 bases. Germline values: CDR1 MDHEN, CDR2 SYDVKM. The CDR3 sequence is 14 residues long. The DNA of the CDR3 is TGTGCCAGCAGTTCCCTAGCGGGTGTCAATGAGCAGTTCTTC. It encodes CASSSLAGVNEQFF. The variable domain in full, with the rest retrieved from reference TRBV28 and TRBJ2-1, is DVKVTQSSRYLVKRTGEKVFLECVQDMDHENMFWYRQDPGLGLRLIYFSYDVKMKEKGDIPEGYSVSREKKERFSLILESASTNQTSMYLCASSSLAGVNEQFFGPGTRLTVL.

In this sample, this clonotype turned up many times. The chain joins TRBV11-2 to TRBJ2-5; D remains ambiguous. V was pared by 5 bases and J by 4 bases, with 5 bases between. The V gene's germline CDR1 is SGHAT and CDR2 FQNNGV. The CDR3 totals 11 residues. The CDR3 bases are TGTGCCAGCAGCCGCGTAGAGACCCAGTACTTC. Translated, it gives CASSRVETQYF.

On this clonotype: One base away lies a much larger clone, so this may be a sequencing read error. V usage is TRBV11-2 and J usage is TRBJ2-5, with a weak D call TRBD2 (6 bases). Germline values: CDR1 SGHAT, CDR2 FQNNGV. V lost 3 bases, J lost 0 bases, and 8 bases lay in between. CDR3 size: 14 residues. The CDR3, as DNA: TGTGCCAGCAGCTTCCCTAGCGACCAAGAGACCCAGTACTTC. It is translated as CASSFPSDQETQYF. Full variable domain (rest looked up from reference TRBV11-2 and TRBJ2-5): EAGVAQSPRYKIIEKRQSVAFWCNPISGHATLYWYQQILGQGPKLLIQFQNNGVVDDSQLPKDRFSAERLKGVDSTLKIQPAKLEDSAVYLCASSFPSDQETQYFGPGTRLLVL.

This clonotype was counted only a few times. The V call is TRBV27, the J call TRBJ2-3; D unclear. The CDR3 runs 14 residues. CDR1 is MNHEY and CDR2 is SMNVEV in the germline V gene (reference sequence). Trimming pared 3 bases from V and 6 bases from J, leaving 13 bases between. CDR3 sequence (DNA): TGTGCCAGCAGTTTTGGCGGCCCGGGCGATACGCAGTATTTT. Translating gives CASSFGGPGDTQYF.

The table lists this clonotype with many counts. The chain links TRBV28 to TRBJ1-2; tentatively, D is TRBD1 (5 bases). This CDR3 is 15 amino acids long. Germline V gene sequence: CDR1 MDHEN, CDR2 SYDVKM. Trimming pared 3 bases from V and 8 bases from J, leaving 19 bases between. This CDR3 reads CASSFPRDGVRGYTF. Here the CDR3 DNA reads TGTGCCAGCAGTTTTCCCCGGGACGGGGTCAGGGGCTACACCTTC.

This clonotype was observed many times. V usage is TRBV28 and J usage is TRBJ1-6; the match to TRBD1 covers 7 bases. Germline V gene data show CDR1 as MDHEN and CDR2 as SYDVKM. V gave up 5 bases and J gave up 5 bases; unmatched junction bases: 9. The CDR3 runs to 16 residues. The CDR3 bases are TGTGCCAGCAGTGGGATCGCCGGGACAGATAATTCACCCCTCCACTTT. The encoded protein is CASSGIAGTDNSPLHF.

The chain couples TRBV7-6 to TRBJ2-1, with D possibly matching TRBD2 (5 bases). The V end lost 1 base, the J end lost 7 bases, and 17 bases lay between the germline ends. CDR3 length equals 16 residues. Germline assignment: CDR1 SGHVS and CDR2 FNYEAQ. CDR3: CASSLVGRAIGNEQFF. CDR3 nucleotide sequence: TGTGCCAGCAGCTTAGTTGGGCGGGCCATTGGTAATGAGCAGTTCTTC. Full variable domain (remainder filled in from reference TRBV7-6 and TRBJ2-1): GAGVSQSPRYKVTKRGQDVALRCDPISGHVSLYWYRQALGQGPEFLTYFNYEAQQDKSGLPNDRFSAERPEGSISTLTIQRTEQRDSAMYRCASSLVGRAIGNEQFFGPGTRLTVL.

This clonotype was counted ten times or more. This chain links TRBV7-9 with TRBJ2-5; no reliable D call. V was shortened by 0 bases and J by 1 base, with 6 bases between the two germline ends. CDR1 SEHNR and CDR2 FQNEAQ come from the germline V gene (reference sequence). The CDR3 covers 14 residues. DNA of the CDR3: TGTGCCAGCAGCTTAGCCCGAAGCCAAGAGACCCAGTACTTC. Its translation: CASSLARSQETQYF.

This rearrangement joins TRBV6-1 to TRBJ2-3, with a tentative D call TRBD2 (6 bases). Germline V gene lookup returns CDR1 MNHNS and CDR2 SASEGT. This CDR3 is 12 amino acids long. With 4 bases removed from V and 6 bases from J, the gap between germline ends came to 8 bases. The CDR3 DNA is TGTGCCAGCAGTGGACGGGAGGATACGCAGTATTTT. Amino acids: CASSGREDTQYF.

This clonotype was recorded many times. The chain carries TRBV3-1 and TRBJ2-7; D is possibly TRBD2 (5 bases). The CDR3 loop spans 14 amino acids. Germline V lookup: CDR1 LGHDT, CDR2 YNNKEL (reference sequence). V lost 3 bases, J lost 2 bases, and 11 bases lay in between. The CDR3: CASSHKAGTYEQYF. CDR3 nucleotides: TGTGCCAGCAGCCATAAGGCCGGGACCTACGAGCAGTACTTC.

This clonotype was observed at least ten times. This chain uses TRBV28 with TRBJ1-5, with 9 nucleotides matching TRBD1. The germline CDR1 and CDR2 sequences are MDHEN and SYDVKM. The CDR3 is 16 amino acids. V dropped 5 bases and J dropped 1; count of bases not matched to a gene: 6. Here the CDR3 DNA reads TGTGCCAGCAGTGGGCCGGGACAGGGCAGCAATCAGCCCCAGCATTTT. Amino acids: CASSGPGQGSNQPQHF.

The sample holds many counts of this clonotype. The chain couples TRBV7-2 to TRBJ2-5; D is perhaps TRBD1 (6 bases). V shed 3 bases and J shed 5 bases, with 13 bases lying between them. This CDR3 has 14 amino acids. Germline lookup yields CDR1 SGHTA and CDR2 FQGNSA. CDR3 loop: CASSLAGVGETQYF. The CDR3 bases are TGTGCCAGCAGCTTGGCAGGGGTTGGCGAGACCCAGTACTTC. The full variable domain, rest sourced from reference TRBV7-2 and TRBJ2-5, is GAGVSQSPSNKVTEKGKDVELRCDPISGHTALYWYRQSLGQGLEFLIYFQGNSAPDKSGLPSDRFSAERTGGSVSTLTIQRTQQEDSAVYLCASSLAGVGETQYFGPGTRLLVL.

This clonotype was seen repeatedly, ten times or more. V and J are TRBV2 and TRBJ2-7; 7 bases match TRBD1. The junction had 12 bases not matched to a gene; V was cut back by 4 bases and J by 0 bases. The CDR3 is 17 residues long. The germline CDR1 and CDR2 sequences are SNHLY and FYNNEI. The chain's CDR3 is CASSAARDRATSYEQYF. Written as DNA, the CDR3 is TGTGCCAGCAGTGCCGCGCGAGACAGGGCAACCTCCTACGAGCAGTACTTC.

In its sample, this clonotype was seen many times. This rearrangement joins TRBV4-1 to TRBJ2-7; 9 bases align to TRBD2. V shed 0 bases, J shed 3 bases, and the junction held 3 bases outside the gene matches. There are 15 residues in the CDR3. Germline CDR1 and CDR2: MGHRA and YSYEKL. The CDR3 bases are TGCGCCAGCAGCCAAGACCAAGCGGGAGGCTACGAGCAGTACTTC. Protein sequence: CASSQDQAGGYEQYF.

The rearrangement joins TRBV12-3 or TRBV12-4 to TRBJ1-1; D gene ambiguous. CDR3 length equals 14 residues. Trimming removed 6 bases at V and 4 bases at J, with 15 bases between. CDR3 protein: CASRSPGDGTEAFF. The DNA of the CDR3 is TGTGCCAGCAGGTCGCCAGGAGACGGCACTGAAGCTTTCTTT.

This clonotype came up a few times. The V call is TRBV5-1, the J call TRBJ1-3; D is perhaps TRBD1 (6 bases). V lost 3 bases and J lost 0, with 13 bases in between. This CDR3 has 16 residues. Germline lookup yields CDR1 SGHRS and CDR2 YFSETQ. The CDR3 DNA is TGCGCCAGCAGCTCTAGCGGACAGACCTCTGGAAACACCATATATTTT. As protein: CASSSSGQTSGNTIYF.

This clonotype was detected ten times or more. The V call is TRBV20-1, the J call TRBJ1-5; no clear D gene. Germline values: CDR1 DFQATT, CDR2 SNEGSKA (reference sequence). Trimming removed 0 bases from V and 3 bases from J, with 3 bases in between. The CDR3 contains 12 residues. This chain's CDR3 is CSAREPNQPQHF. In DNA, the CDR3 is TGCAGTGCTAGAGAGCCCAATCAGCCCCAGCATTTT.

This clonotype has at least ten counts. The rearrangement joins TRBV7-9 to TRBJ1-4; D is possibly TRBD1 (5 bases). The CDR3 has 14 amino acids. The V and J ends lost 5 bases and 8 bases respectively, with 15 bases between them. Per the germline V gene, CDR1 is SEHNR and CDR2 is FQNEAQ (reference sequence). CDR3 bases: TGTGCCAGCAGCGAAAGGGGCCTGAGGGAAAAACTGTTTTTT. This codes for CASSERGLREKLFF.

Many counts were recorded for this clonotype. This CDR3 reads CASSLGRTSTDTQYF. DNA of the CDR3: TGTGCCAGCAGCTTAGGGCGAACTAGCACAGATACGCAGTATTTT. The chain combines TRBV7-9 with TRBJ2-3; unclear D gene. Germline CDR1 reads SEHNR; CDR2 reads FQNEAQ (reference sequence). The CDR3 runs to 15 residues. Trimming removed 1 base from V and 0 bases from J, with 8 bases in between.

This clonotype showed up just a few times. J is TRBJ2-5 and V is TRBV7-6; D is ambiguous. Trimming removed 11 bases at V and 5 bases at J, with 12 bases between. The CDR3 is 11 amino acids. CDR1 and CDR2 (germline): SGHVS, FNYEAQ. CDR3 sequence: CALGSAETQYF. The CDR3 coding sequence is TGTGCCCTGGGGTCTGCGGAGACCCAGTACTTC.

The rearrangement uses TRBV4-1 and TRBJ1-1; D may be TRBD1 (6 bases). The germline V gene has CDR1 MGHRA and CDR2 YSYEKL. V was trimmed by 6 bases and J by 5 bases, leaving 16 bases between them. This CDR3 is 14 amino acids long. In DNA, the CDR3 is TGCGCCAGCAGGGGGGCCCTCAAGGGGACTGAAGCTTTCTTT. It is translated as CASRGALKGTEAFF.

Many counts were recorded for this clonotype. The V and J genes are TRBV20-1 and TRBJ2-3; possibly TRBD1 or TRBD2 for D (5 bases each). Germline CDR1 DFQATT, CDR2 SNEGSKA (reference sequence). The CDR3 is 14 amino acids. V lost 0 bases and J 0 bases, leaving 7 bases between the germline ends. The CDR3 region is CSARDRDSTDTQYF. The DNA of the CDR3 is TGCAGTGCTAGAGATAGGGACAGCACAGATACGCAGTATTTT.

This clonotype has a count of ten or more. This rearrangement joins TRBV9 to TRBJ2-1; D is perhaps TRBD1 (6 bases). The V gene lost 5 bases and the J gene lost 9 bases, with 21 bases spanning the gap. In germline, CDR1 is SGDLS, CDR2 YYNGEE. The CDR3 totals 15 residues. The CDR3: CASRKGNRDVGEQFF. CDR3 bases: TGTGCCAGCAGGAAAGGAAACAGGGACGTAGGTGAGCAGTTCTTC.

This clonotype was picked up many times. The chain recombines TRBV29-1 with TRBJ2-1, with D perhaps TRBD1 (6 bases). CDR3 length: 12 amino acids. Germline values: CDR1 SQVTM, CDR2 ANQGSEA. Deletions cut 4 bases from V and 5 bases from J, with 9 bases between. Here the CDR3 DNA reads TGCAGCGTTGGGACAGACAACAATGAGCAGTTCTTC. Translating it yields CSVGTDNNEQFF.

The V call is TRBV29-1, the J call TRBJ2-3; D uncertain. The germline gives CDR1 SQVTM, CDR2 ANQGSEA. CDR3 length: 13 amino acids. Trimming took 4 bases from V and 2 from J, leaving 10 bases between them. In DNA form, the CDR3 reads TGCAGCGTTGGAAGGACCACCACAGATACGCAGTATTTT. Its protein product is CSVGRTTTDTQYF.

This clonotype was seen repeatedly, ten times or more. CDR3 sequence reads: CSYIAGGNTIYF. For the CDR3, the DNA is TGCAGTTACATTGCAGGTGGAAACACCATATATTTT. The chain combines TRBV29-1 with TRBJ1-3; D is unresolved. Germline loops: CDR1 SQVTM, CDR2 ANQGSEA. The CDR3 has 12 amino acids.